These T cell receptor beta chains were read from a single sample in a study of blood T cells in healthy people across ages. A single record per CDR3 protein comes from TCRdb applying MiXCR to the 5' RACE reads. This table has more than 800,000 distinct CDR3 sequences, around 30% appearing once. The sequencing input was blood. These receptors were collected from a woman of 80 years or more in good health. CDR3s include the opening cysteine and the closing phenylalanine or tryptophan. D genes are given only for firm matches.

D gene	V gene	CDR3 protein
-	TRBV20-1	CSARATTNTEAFF
-	TRBV6-1	CASSERSDGYTF
-	TRBV20-1	CSARDQLYPFGPTQETQYF
TRBD2	TRBV7-9	CASSLPFLAGTQETQYF
-	TRBV20-1	CSARGLNTEAFF
-	TRBV6-2/TRBV6-3	CASSYPEVGYTF
-	TRBV10-3	CAISETGTYEQYF
-	TRBV4-3	CASSQELPPRGYSNQPQHF
-	TRBV28	CAIAEQALSNQPQHF
-	TRBV7-2	CASSLVSGSGYTF
-	TRBV27	CASSGGQGRGSYGYTF
-	TRBV15	CATSREFRKGEKLFF
TRBD1	TRBV7-9	CASSAGTGTAQYF
-	TRBV30	CAWTTIRGGNEQFF
-	TRBV19	CASSYGSGLSYEQYF
-	TRBV30	CAWSVGRPHSPLHF
TRBD1	TRBV6-2/TRBV6-3	CASRDSGQGYEQYF
TRBD1	TRBV7-2	CASSPRQGRRIEQYF
-	TRBV28	CASSLDRHEQFF
TRBD1	TRBV12-3/TRBV12-4	CASREMTGGSSGYTF
-	TRBV7-2	CASSFVHRSYEQYF
-	TRBV12-3/TRBV12-4	CASSFQQLGDTEAFF
-	TRBV6-1	CASRLTHVSYNEQFF
-	TRBV7-2	CASSLSTGVNGYF
TRBD1	TRBV18	CASSRPGQGGRPQETQYF
-	TRBV29-1	CSPARDYEQYF
-	TRBV10-3	CAISEATAVYYGYTF
-	TRBV20-1	CSARDGGSGNTIYF
-	TRBV27	CASREDGNSYNEQFF
TRBD2	TRBV12-3/TRBV12-4	CASSLGIGGGPKNIQYF
TRBD2	TRBV5-1	CASSLAPGLALSRTGTQYF
-	TRBV28	CASSLGRPRDEQYF
-	TRBV5-1	CASSWRRGTGERFF
TRBD2	TRBV4-3	CASSEGGVGNIQYF
-	TRBV2	CAIRIRSFDFQNTEAFF
-	TRBV6-1	CASSVVLGLNNEKLFF
-	TRBV3-1	CASREGRVETQYF
-	TRBV5-5	CAGRYRGALNTEAFF
TRBD2	TRBV5-1	CASSRTSGGITDTQYF
-	TRBV2	CASSGDADTQYF
-	TRBV7-8	CASSLVTRDRSGTQYF
TRBD1	TRBV12-3/TRBV12-4	CASSLGRTGTGQTQYF
-	TRBV2	CASEEGRMNTEAFF
-	TRBV5-1	CASGRDRGDEQYF
TRBD1	TRBV28	CASSIQGTLHF
TRBD1	TRBV18	CASSYRDRASEQYF
-	TRBV6-1	CASSAPRGALSTNEKLFF
TRBD1	TRBV7-6	CASSRWDRAITDMQYF
TRBD1	TRBV6-1	CASSEGTGEKRYGYTF
-	TRBV6-1	CASQTRSGVSYGYTF